The present TCR beta chain was sequenced within a study of cytomegalovirus exposure and HLA in healthy donors. This CDR3 has 15 residues. V gave up 3 bases and J gave up 7 bases; unmatched junction bases: 4. CDR1 and CDR2 (germline): MRHNA, SNTAGT. Overall study findings and caveats: Sequencing likely generated an artifact that appeared as a cluster of highly shared sequence variants. Investigators reported some 150 TCR beta chains as tied to cytomegalovirus.

The primer mix had 60 Vbeta and 13 Jbeta primers. The authors' processing: Around 76 million unique TCR beta chains, 8.5 million to 14 million shared, were counted in a later analysis. Assay: immunoSEQ multiplex PCR; the TCRdb copy retains only in-frame clones and omits some. From that table come the V and J calls and clone size; the DNA was used to work out D and trimming. The sample shows roughly 190,000 clones, 75% to 90% of them seen only once. In the case of this clone: The antigen is undetermined.

The chain carries TRBV6-4 and TRBJ1-6; TRBD1 matches at 9 bases. The sample taken for sequencing was PBMCs. The receptor was derived from a woman younger than 35 in good health and CMV-seronegative. CDR3 amino acids: CASSEQGAPNSPLHF. DNA of the CDR3: TGTGCCAGCAGTGAACAGGGGGCTCCAAATTCACCCCTCCACTTT.